A single sample gave rise to the 7 T cell receptor beta chains below, sequenced in a study of cytomegalovirus exposure and HLA in healthy donors. The PCR contained 60 Vbeta and 13 Jbeta primers. Clones were read by immunoSEQ multiplex PCR, and TCRdb kept only the in-frame ones, dropping some. The table includes 150,000 to 200,000 clones, about 82% detected once. Source material: PBMCs. The receptors stem from a female donor in good health and CMV-seronegative.

The table lists this clone with a few counts. This chain connects TRBV6-4 to TRBJ2-1, with TRBD1 matching 9 bases. Looked up from germline, CDR1 is MRHNA and CDR2 is SNTAGT. This CDR3 contains 14 residues. V lost 8 bases to trimming and J lost 4 bases; unmatched junction nucleotides: 6. CDR3 sequence reads: CASSVDRGYNEQFF. CDR3 coding DNA: TGTGCCAGCTCTGTGGACAGGGGATACAATGAGCAGTTCTTC.

The chain recombines TRBV7-2 with TRBJ2-7, with D possibly being TRBD2 (6 bases). V lost 5 bases, J lost 1 base, and 15 bases lay in between. CDR1 SGHTA and CDR2 FQGNSA come from the germline V gene. This CDR3 has 15 amino acids. As DNA, the CDR3 is TGTGCCAGCAGCCGGGGGATCAGCGAGTCCTACGAGCAGTACTTC. It codes for CASSRGISESYEQYF.

This clone was counted once. The V gene is TRBV5-1, the J gene TRBJ2-3; 10 bases agree with TRBD2. V lost 0 bases, J lost 2 bases, and 3 bases stayed unmatched. CDR1 and CDR2 (germline): SGHRS, YFSETQ. The CDR3 runs 16 residues. This CDR3 is CASSLGLAGDTDTQYF. In nucleotides, the CDR3 is TGCGCCAGCAGCTTGGGGCTAGCGGGGGACACAGATACGCAGTATTTT.

The count of this clone is one. The genes are TRBV7-6 and TRBJ2-1; 11 bases agree with TRBD1. V was pared by 5 bases and J by 6 bases, with 9 bases of the junction left unmatched. CDR3 length equals 16 residues. Germline V gene lookup returns CDR1 SGHVS and CDR2 FNYEAQ. CDR3 region: CASSRGQGGLGNEQFF. CDR3 nucleotides: TGTGCCAGCAGCAGGGGACAGGGGGGATTGGGCAATGAGCAGTTCTTC.

V gene TRBV13 combines with J gene TRBJ2-7, with TRBD2 matching over 7 bases. Germline V gene sequence: CDR1 PRHDT, CDR2 FYEKMQ (reference sequence). With 5 bases clipped from V and 2 bases from J, the junction kept 6 bases outside the gene matches. The CDR3 consists of 14 residues. CDR3 sequence reads: CASSPGSGAYEQYF. DNA for the CDR3: TGTGCCAGCAGCCCGGGGAGCGGGGCCTACGAGCAGTACTTC. The variable domain in full, completed from reference TRBV13 and TRBJ2-7, reads AAGVIQSPRHLIKEKRETATLKCYPIPRHDTVYWYQQGPGQDPQFLISFYEKMQSDKGSIPDRFSAQQFSDYHSELNMSSLELGDSALYFCASSPGSGAYEQYFGPGTRLTVT.

The chain couples TRBV7-6 to TRBJ2-2; TRBD2 is a possible D gene (6 bases). In germline, CDR1 is SGHVS, CDR2 FNYEAQ. Trimming stripped 6 bases from V and 1 base from J, with 6 bases between. This CDR3 spans 13 amino acids. In DNA form, the CDR3 reads TGTGCCAGCAGGGGGGGGAACACCGGGGAGCTGTTTTTT. Its translation is CASRGGNTGELFF.

This sequence joins TRBV19 and TRBJ1-2; 7 positions match TRBD1. The CDR3 has 15 residues. The trim removed 4 bases at V and 7 bases at J, leaving 12 bases unmatched. Germline CDR1 is LNHDA and CDR2 is SQIVND (reference sequence). The CDR3 DNA reads as TGTGCCAGTAGTACTCTAGACAGGGTAATGACTGGCTACACCTTC. Translating it yields CASSTLDRVMTGYTF.